The 9 T cell receptor beta chains given below trace back to one sample, sequenced in a study of tumor-infiltrating lymphocytes in primary liver carcinoma. Reverse transcription of 500 ng total RNA with a constant-region primer produced TCR beta cDNA. Three rounds of nested multiplex PCR with slightly modified ARM-PCR produced TCR beta libraries. A C-beta reverse primer was combined with TRBV1-TRBV30 forward primers in the first two PCR rounds, and each round had around 10 cycles. TCRdb itself ran the multiplex PCR reads through MiXCR, one entry per CDR3 protein. The sample carries about 120,000 distinct CDR3 sequences, 55% to 70% recorded once. Each 20-30 mg portion of unsorted bulk tissue served as the source for co-extraction of RNA and DNA. The source material was tumor-adjacent normal liver tissue. The receptor source for this set is an older woman with primary liver carcinoma and hepatitis B virus infection.

With respect to this clonotype: The germline gene is not matched at one end of the junction; a read error may be the cause. This chain uses TRBV28 with TRBJ2-3, with a tentative D call TRBD1 (6 bases). The CDR3 sequence is 18 residues long. Germline values: CDR1 MDHEN, CDR2 SYDVKM. The CDR3 coding sequence is TGTACCAGCAGTTTAACCCCTCAGGGCAGGGGCTTAAAAGATACGCAGTATTTT. It codes for CTSSLTPQGRGLKDTQYF.

This clonotype was seen many times. The chain joins TRBV6-5 to TRBJ1-2; 7 positions match TRBD1. The CDR3 has 15 amino acids. Germline CDR1 reads MNHEY; CDR2 reads SVGAGI. Losses at the gene ends were 6 bases for V and 4 bases for J; bases not matched to a gene: 11. DNA for the CDR3: TGTGCCAGCAGACTTGCCCCGGGACAGCTCTATGGCTACACCTTC. Its translation: CASRLAPGQLYGYTF.

In the case of this clonotype: The junction departs from the called germline gene at one end, perhaps through a read error. This rearrangement joins TRBV11-2 to TRBJ2-3, with 7 bases identical to TRBD1. The germline gives CDR1 SGHAT, CDR2 FQNNGV. The CDR3 runs 16 residues. CDR3: CVSSLAGQAITDAQYF. In nucleotides, the CDR3 is TGTGTCAGCAGTTTAGCCGGACAGGCGATCACAGATGCGCAGTATTTT. The full variable domain, with the rest looked up from reference TRBV11-2 and TRBJ2-3, is EAGVAQSPRYKIIEKRQSVAFWCNPISGHATLYWYQQILGQGPKLLIQFQNNGVVDDSQLPKDRFSAERLKGVDSTLKIQPAKLEDSAVYLCVSSLAGQAITDAQYFGPGTRLTVL.

This rearrangement joins TRBV11-2 to TRBJ2-4; 8 positions agree with TRBD1. The germline gives CDR1 SGHAT, CDR2 FQNNGV. V shed 7 bases and J 9 bases; nucleotides not matched to a gene: 11. This CDR3 is 14 amino acids long. The CDR3 nucleotides are TGTGCCAGCAACTCTACAGGGGGGCAAAGCATTCAGTACTTC. This codes for CASNSTGGQSIQYF. The full variable domain, completed using reference TRBV11-2 and TRBJ2-4, is EAGVAQSPRYKIIEKRQSVAFWCNPISGHATLYWYQQILGQGPKLLIQFQNNGVVDDSQLPKDRFSAERLKGVDSTLKIQPAKLEDSAVYLCASNSTGGQSIQYFGAGTRLSVL.

The rearrangement links TRBV19 to TRBJ1-2; weak D call: TRBD1 (6 bases). From germline, CDR1 is LNHDA and CDR2 SQIVND (reference sequence). V gave up 3 bases and J gave up 2 bases, with 13 bases separating them. The CDR3 covers 15 residues. Written as DNA, the CDR3 is TGTGCCAGTAGTATCCCGGACAGTCCAAACTATGGCTACACCTTC. Protein product: CASSIPDSPNYGYTF.

As concerns this clonotype: Germline and junction disagree at one end, which may indicate a read error. The CDR3 DNA sequence: TGTGCAAGCAGTTACTCGATAGTTTCTACGCTGTATTTT. As protein: CASSYSIVSTLYF. This rearrangement joins TRBV6-5 to TRBJ2-3; no clear D gene. In germline, CDR1 is MNHEY, CDR2 SVGAGI. This CDR3 is built from 13 residues.

This clonotype was counted once. A junction boundary mismatches the germline segment, possibly from a read error. V is TRBV11-2 and J is TRBJ2-3, with no clear D. Germline lookup yields CDR1 SGHAT and CDR2 FQNNGV. The CDR3 length is 13 residues. The CDR3 sequence: CVSSLDRGDTHYF. The CDR3 DNA reads TGTGTCAGCAGTTTAGATCGAGGAGATACGCATTATTTT.

Comment on this clonotype: Germline is not matched at one junction end, which may reflect a read error. V is TRBV11-1 and J is TRBJ1-2; TRBD1 agrees at 8 bases. The CDR3 length is 13 residues. The V gene's germline CDR1 is SGHAT and CDR2 FQDESV (reference sequence). In nucleotides, the CDR3 is TGCGCCAGCAGCATAAAACAGGGGGGTGGCTACACCTTC. Protein product: CASSIKQGGGYTF.

The chain employs TRBV2 and TRBJ2-7, with D perhaps given as TRBD1 or TRBD2 (5 bases each). Germline V gene lookup returns CDR1 SNHLY and CDR2 FYNNEI. There are 14 residues in the CDR3. Trimming removed 6 bases from V and 0 bases from J, with 12 bases in between. CDR3 nucleotides: TGTGCCAGCAGGGACTGGGGGAACTCCTACGAGCAGTACTTC. Translated: CASRDWGNSYEQYF.